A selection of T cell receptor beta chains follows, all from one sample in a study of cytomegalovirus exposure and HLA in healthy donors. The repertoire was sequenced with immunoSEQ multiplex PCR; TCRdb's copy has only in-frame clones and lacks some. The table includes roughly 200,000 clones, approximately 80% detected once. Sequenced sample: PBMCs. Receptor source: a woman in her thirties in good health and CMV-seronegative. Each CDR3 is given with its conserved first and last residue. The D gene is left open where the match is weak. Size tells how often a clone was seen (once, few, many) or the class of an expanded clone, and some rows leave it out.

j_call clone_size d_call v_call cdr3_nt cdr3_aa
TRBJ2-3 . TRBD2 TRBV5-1 TGCGCCAGCAGCTTGGGGACTAGCGGGGAAGATACGCAGTATTTT CASSLGTSGEDTQYF
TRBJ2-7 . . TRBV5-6 TGTGCCAGCAGCTTGGGGCCAAAAGGGGTGGACTACGAGCAGTACTTC CASSLGPKGVDYEQYF
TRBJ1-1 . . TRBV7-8 TGTGCCAGCAGCTCACGGGACACCACTGAAGCTTTCTTT CASSSRDTTEAFF
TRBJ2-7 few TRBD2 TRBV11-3 TGTGCCAGCAGCCGGGGGGGGCCGATTACCTACGAGCAGTACTTC CASSRGGPITYEQYF
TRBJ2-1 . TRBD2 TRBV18 TGTGCCAGCTCAAACATTGCCGCGGGGGATGAGCAGTTCTTC CASSNIAAGDEQFF
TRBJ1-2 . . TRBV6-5 TGTGCCAGCAGTTACGGGGGGAGGGGGTTCGGTGGCTACACCTTC CASSYGGRGFGGYTF
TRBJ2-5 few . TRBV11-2 TGTGCCAGCAGCCGGAATGCGGTCGTGGAGACCCAGTACTTC CASSRNAVVETQYF
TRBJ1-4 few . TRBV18 TGTGCCAGCTCACCATCTGAAACTTATAATGAAAAACTGTTTTTT CASSPSETYNEKLFF
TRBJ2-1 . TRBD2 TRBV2 TGTGCCAGCACCCTCGACCCAGCGGGGGGGATCAATGAGCAGTTCTTC CASTLDPAGGINEQFF
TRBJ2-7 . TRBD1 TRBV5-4 TGTGCCAGCAGCCTAGGACAGGGTAACTACGAGCAGTACTTC CASSLGQGNYEQYF
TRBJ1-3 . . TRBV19 TGTGCCAGTAGCCCCCTACAGGGTTCCTCTGGAAACACCATATATTTT CASSPLQGSSGNTIYF
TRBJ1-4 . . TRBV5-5 TGTGCCAGCAGCCCTTACCGAAGACGGGAGGAAAAACTGTTTTTT CASSPYRRREEKLFF
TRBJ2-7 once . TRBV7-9 TGTGCCAGCAGCGGAGGGCAACTTTACGAGCAGTACTTC CASSGGQLYEQYF
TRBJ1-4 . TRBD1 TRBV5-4 TGTGCCAGCAGCCCCGGACAGGGGGGGCCTAATGAAAAACTGTTTTTT CASSPGQGGPNEKLFF
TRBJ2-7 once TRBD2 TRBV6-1 TGTGCCAGCGGCCACGGGGGGACCTACGAGCAGTACTTC CASGHGGTYEQYF
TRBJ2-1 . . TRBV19 TGTGCCAGTGGCAGGGGTTTATTTAATTACAATGAGCAGTTCTTC CASGRGLFNYNEQFF
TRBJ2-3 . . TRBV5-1 TGCGCCAGCAGCCTCCCCACAGGGACAGATACGCAGTATTTT CASSLPTGTDTQYF
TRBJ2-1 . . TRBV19 TGTGCCAGTAGTATGGGCACCTACAATGAGCAGTTCTTC CASSMGTYNEQFF
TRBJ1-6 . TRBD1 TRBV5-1 TGCGCCAGCAGCCCCGGGACAGCCTATAATTCACCCCTCCACTTT CASSPGTAYNSPLHF
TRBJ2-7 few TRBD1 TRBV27 TGTGCCAGCAGCTACACAGGGGGCAGCACCTACGAGCAGTACTTC CASSYTGGSTYEQYF
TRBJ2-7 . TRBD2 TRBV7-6 TGTGCCAGCAGCTTAGGACAGACTAGCGGGGGGCGCCAGAGCTCCTACGAGCAGTACTTC CASSLGQTSGGRQSSYEQYF
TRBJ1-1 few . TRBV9 TGTGCCAGCAGCGTAGCGGGGTTGAACACTGAAGCTTTCTTT CASSVAGLNTEAFF
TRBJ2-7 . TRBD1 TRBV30 TGTGCCTCCACAGGGGGTGCGAATGACGAGCAGTACTTC CASTGGANDEQYF
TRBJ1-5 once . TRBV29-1 TGCAGCGTTGGGGACGGAGGGAATCAGCCCCAGCATTTT CSVGDGGNQPQHF
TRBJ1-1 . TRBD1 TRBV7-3 TGTGCCAGCAGTCGAACAGGGGGTCTGAACACTGAAGCTTTCTTT CASSRTGGLNTEAFF
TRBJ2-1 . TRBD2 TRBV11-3 TGTGCCAGCAGCTTCGGGACTAGCGGGAACCAGCAGTTCTTC CASSFGTSGNQQFF